These 20 T cell receptor beta chains share one sample of origin, sequenced in a study of T-cell reconstitution after alpha-beta-depleted transplantation in children. Unique molecular identifiers were used in preparing the TCRbeta library. TCRdb used MiXCR to reprocess the PCR reads, holding one entry per CDR3 protein. The table includes about 830,000 distinct CDR3 sequences, 16% detected once. The sample consisted of PBMCs, mostly from graft donor cells, taken 360 days after TCRalphabeta/CD19-depleted stem cell transplant. The origin of the receptors is a male patient aged 10 to 17 who had a stem cell transplant for acute lymphoblastic leukemia, so the T cells may come from the graft donor.

The gene calls are TRBV7-8 and TRBJ2-1; 13 bases agree with TRBD2. This CDR3 comprises 18 residues. The junction had 9 bases not matched to a gene; V was cut back by 2 bases and J by 5 bases. Per germline, CDR1 SGHVS and CDR2 FQNEAQ. In DNA, the CDR3 is TGTGCCAGCAGCTTAAGGACTAGCGGGAGAGGGACAAACAATGAGCAGTTCTTC. Encoded protein: CASSLRTSGRGTNNEQFF.

This chain uses TRBV11-2 with TRBJ2-7; 8 bases agree with TRBD1. The CDR3 contains 15 residues. V shed 5 bases and J 3 bases; nucleotides not matched to a gene: 9. Germline CDR1 SGHAT, CDR2 FQNNGV. Here the CDR3 reads CASSLLGQAFYEQYF. The CDR3 region has the DNA TGTGCCAGCAGCCTCCTGGGACAGGCGTTCTACGAGCAGTACTTC.

J is TRBJ1-2 and V is TRBV11-2, with no clear D. The V gene's germline CDR1 is SGHAT and CDR2 FQNNGV. The germline V and J ends were trimmed by 1 base and 6 bases, with 12 bases remaining between them. This CDR3 is 14 amino acids long. The CDR3 nucleotides read TGTGCCAGCAGCTTAGTTGGTGGGTTTCATGGCTACACCTTC. It specifies CASSLVGGFHGYTF.

The chain links TRBV5-1 to TRBJ2-7; 16 bases agree with TRBD2. After removal of 7 bases from V and 5 bases from J, the junction contained 9 bases not matched to a gene. Per germline, CDR1 SGHRS and CDR2 YFSETQ. The CDR3 consists of 16 residues. For the CDR3, the DNA is TGCGCCAGCTGTCCGGGACTAGCGGGAGGGCCGAACGAGCAGTACTTC. Protein product: CASCPGLAGGPNEQYF.

This clonotype was recorded at least ten times. The CDR3 spells CSAKRTGRGTDTQYF. CDR3 DNA sequence: TGCAGTGCTAAGAGAACGGGCCGAGGGACGGATACGCAGTATTTT. The chain links TRBV20-1 to TRBJ2-3; either TRBD1 or TRBD2 may fit D (5 bases each). CDR3 length: 15 residues. The ends were cut back, 4 bases at V and 6 bases at J, with 20 bases in the middle. Germline V lookup: CDR1 DFQATT, CDR2 SNEGSKA (reference sequence).

J is TRBJ2-7 and V is TRBV12-3 or TRBV12-4; 8 bases agree with TRBD1. The CDR3 is 15 amino acids. Unmatched junction bases numbered 8, after V lost 5 bases and J lost 2 bases. The DNA of the CDR3 is TGTGCCAGCAGTGAGGCCGGGACAGGCCCCTACGAGCAGTACTTC. It is translated as CASSEAGTGPYEQYF.

The chain has TRBV20-1 and TRBJ1-2; D is possibly TRBD1 (6 bases). Germline-derived CDR1 and CDR2 are DFQATT and SNEGSKA (reference sequence). The CDR3 runs 15 residues. V dropped 1 base and J dropped 2 bases, with 14 bases sitting between them. The CDR3, as DNA: TGCAGTGCTAGAGGGCCGCGAGGGGGGAACTATGGCTACACCTTC. Its translation: CSARGPRGGNYGYTF.

This sequence joins TRBV6-1 and TRBJ2-7; the D call may be TRBD1 or TRBD2 (5 bases each). Looked up from germline, CDR1 is MNHNS and CDR2 is SASEGT. There are 15 residues in the CDR3. Trimming removed 6 bases from V and 3 bases from J, with 18 bases in between. CDR3 nucleotide sequence: TGTGCCAGCAGCCCCACCCTCGGGGACCACTACGAGCAGTACTTC. Its translation: CASSPTLGDHYEQYF.

The chain is built from TRBV4-1 and TRBJ2-1; 8 positions agree with TRBD2. V shed 1 base and J 12 bases; nucleotides not matched to a gene: 11. The germline V gene encodes CDR1 MGHRA and CDR2 YSYEKL. The CDR3 consists of 15 residues. The CDR3 reads CASSQGKLQGLGQFF. CDR3 sequence (DNA): TGCGCCAGCAGCCAAGGGAAGCTACAGGGACTAGGGCAGTTCTTC.

This clonotype was observed a few times. The chain is built from TRBV7-9 and TRBJ2-5; either TRBD1 or TRBD2 may supply D (5 bases each). The CDR3 covers 15 residues. V was shortened by 1 base and J by 5 bases, with 14 bases between the two germline ends. The V gene's germline CDR1 is SEHNR and CDR2 FQNEAQ (reference sequence). CDR3 in DNA: TGTGCCAGCAGCTTAGGGGTTGGGGGACGGGAGACCCAGTACTTC. Amino acids: CASSLGVGGRETQYF.

With respect to this clonotype: A read error may account for a junction end that differs from germline. This chain links TRBV20-1 with TRBJ1-6; TRBD1 matches 9 bases. The CDR3 is 13 residues long. Germline loops: CDR1 DFQATT, CDR2 SNEGSKA (reference sequence). CDR3 sequence (DNA): TGCAGTGCCAGAGATGGGACAGGGTCACCCCTCCACTTT. Protein: CSARDGTGSPLHF.

This clonotype turned up a few times. The genes are TRBV29-1 and TRBJ2-1; a possible D gene is TRBD2 (5 bases). Deletions cut 5 bases from V and 4 bases from J, with 6 bases between. The CDR3 has 11 residues. The germline V gene encodes CDR1 SQVTM and CDR2 ANQGSEA. The CDR3 DNA sequence: TGCAGCGTTCGGACTTACAATGAGCAGTTCTTC. Translating gives CSVRTYNEQFF.

The chain recombines TRBV7-9 with TRBJ2-1, with TRBD2 matching 16 bases. Germline values: CDR1 SEHNR, CDR2 FQNEAQ (reference sequence). V lost 5 bases and J lost 14; bases outside the gene matches: 6. CDR3 length: 14 amino acids. The CDR3 bases are TGTGCCAGCAGCCCCGGGACTAGCGGGAGGGCCAAGTTCTTC. Protein: CASSPGTSGRAKFF. Combining the CDR3 with reference TRBV7-9 and TRBJ2-1 gives the whole variable domain DTGVSQNPRHKITKRGQNVTFRCDPISEHNRLYWYRQTLGQGPEFLTYFQNEAQLEKSRLLSDRFSAERPKGSFSTLEIQRTEQGDSAMYLCASSPGTSGRAKFFGPGTRLTVL.

Details on this clonotype: A read error may explain this, as a much larger clone is one base away. The conserved phenylalanine or tryptophan normally closing the CDR3 is absent here, so this likely arose from a read error. The chain couples TRBV3-1 to TRBJ1-1; TRBD1 is a possible D gene (5 bases). Germline V gene data show CDR1 as LGHDT and CDR2 as YNNKEL (reference sequence). The CDR3 is made up of 15 amino acids. Trimming shortened V by 1 base and J by 5 bases, and 14 bases separated the two germline ends. The CDR3 coding sequence is TGTGCCAGCAGCCAAGCAATGCGGACACGTACTGAAGCTTTCTGT. Its protein is CASSQAMRTRTEAFC.

This clonotype showed up just a few times. This chain joins TRBV29-1 and TRBJ2-1; D may be TRBD2 (5 bases). The CDR3 extends over 13 amino acids. Trimming removed 3 bases from V and 4 bases from J, with 10 bases in between. Germline loops: CDR1 SQVTM, CDR2 ANQGSEA. CDR3 nucleotides: TGCAGCGTTGAGGCGGGTGGTTACAATGAGCAGTTCTTC. It translates to CSVEAGGYNEQFF.

The chain has TRBV14 and TRBJ2-3; D gene uncertain. The ends were cut back, 0 bases at V and 2 bases at J, with 6 bases in the middle. The CDR3 is made up of 14 amino acids. Germline CDR1 is SGHDN and CDR2 is FVKESK. CDR3 in amino acids: CASSQDLVTDTQYF. DNA of the CDR3: TGTGCCAGCAGCCAAGATTTAGTCACAGATACGCAGTATTTT.

There are many counts of this clonotype. The rearrangement uses TRBV15 and TRBJ2-2, with unresolved D. The germline gives CDR1 LNHNV, CDR2 YYDKDF (reference sequence). With 2 bases removed from V and 0 bases from J, the gap between germline ends came to 4 bases. This CDR3 region has 14 residues. CDR3 sequence (DNA): TGTGCCACCAGCAGAAGTACGAACACCGGGGAGCTGTTTTTT. This encodes CATSRSTNTGELFF.

V and J are TRBV11-3 and TRBJ1-5, with D hard to call. The CDR3 has 16 residues. Trimming stripped 4 bases from V and 0 bases from J, with 13 bases between. Germline CDR1 reads SGHNT; CDR2 reads YENEEA. The CDR3 reads CASSSLGRDSNQPQHF. CDR3 in DNA: TGTGCCAGCAGCTCCCTTGGGAGGGATAGCAATCAGCCCCAGCATTTT.

The table lists this clonotype with a few counts. The CDR3, as DNA: TGTGCCACCAGCAGAGCGCCTCGGGAGGAGCAGTTCTTC. It is translated as CATSRAPREEQFF. The V and J genes are TRBV15 and TRBJ2-1; D might be TRBD2 (6 bases). This CDR3 region has 13 residues. The V end lost 1 base, the J end lost 10 bases, and 11 bases lay between the germline ends. The germline gives CDR1 LNHNV, CDR2 YYDKDF (reference sequence). The whole variable domain, filled in from reference TRBV15 and TRBJ2-1, reads DAMVIQNPRYQVTQFGKPVTLSCSQTLNHNVMYWYQQKSSQAPKLLFHYYDKDFNNEADTPDNFQSRRPNTSFCFLDIRSPGLGDTAMYLCATSRAPREEQFFGPGTRLTVL.

This clonotype was counted only a few times. The chain recombines TRBV28 with TRBJ2-7; 10 bases match TRBD1. The trim removed 6 bases at V and 2 bases at J, leaving 7 bases unmatched. Germline lookup yields CDR1 MDHEN and CDR2 SYDVKM. CDR3 length equals 15 residues. CDR3 residues: CASRSPGTGAYEQYF. Written as DNA, the CDR3 is TGTGCCAGCAGATCTCCCGGGACAGGGGCCTACGAGCAGTACTTC.